This entry concerns a single T cell receptor (beta chain). The data were taken from a study of blood T cell repertoires in COVID-19. Study context: Sample material is recorded as cDNA or gDNA derived from T cells, B-cell-depleted T cells, or PBMCs.

Unmatched junction bases numbered 2, after V lost 1 base and J lost 1 base. The CDR3 has 15 residues. The V gene's germline CDR1 is SGHRS and CDR2 YFSETQ. In the original workflow: From reference gene primer amplification, estimates of nucleated cell counts were derived. The data were produced by immunoSEQ multiplex PCR, yet TCRdb's version contains in-frame clones alone and is incomplete. For V, J and clone size, that table is used; D and trimming come from the DNA. The repertoire includes 130,000 or so clones, roughly 80% of them detected once, and 6.5% to 9% sits in the top ten. This chain joins TRBV5-1 and TRBJ1-1; 9 bases are shared with TRBD1. The receptor was isolated from a human donor in a cohort sampled during active COVID-19. The sample taken for sequencing was peripheral blood. Here the CDR3 reads CASSLRDRANTEAFF. The CDR3 coding sequence is TGCGCCAGCAGCTTGCGGGACAGGGCGAACACTGAAGCTTTCTTT.